This TCR beta chain was observed in a study of human T cells and chemical hapten exposure. Study background: Sensitization involved placing 2% DPC onto a 2 cm by 2 cm region of upper inner arm skin. Readings were taken at 6 days from patch tests that had applied 0.01% DPC to the upper back.

This clonotype was detected a few times. The study used a library that attached unique molecular identifiers to individual cDNA molecules. TCRdb used MiXCR to reprocess the reads, holding one entry per CDR3 protein. The sample lists 2,000 to 3,000 distinct CDR3 sequences, approximately 45% seen once, with approximately 11% in the top ten. In germline, CDR1 is MDHEN, CDR2 SYDVKM. V trimming: 2 bases; J trimming: 8 bases; junction bases outside the gene matches: 9. The CDR3 consists of 14 residues. Treatment in this sample: therapeutic diphenylcyclopropenone sensitization with weekly scalp DPC. The clonotype comes from an adult with alopecia areata. Some clones in this sample may be carry-over from other donors' samples. This table probably holds off-target reads from a library built for another chain. Sequencing was performed on whole blood, taken before DPC sensitization or 2, 6, or about 24 weeks after (not recorded which). The chain has TRBV28 and TRBJ2-7; TRBD2 matches 7 bases. CDR3: CASSLRTSSGQQYF. The CDR3, as DNA: TGTGCCAGCAGTTTAAGGACTAGTAGCGGCCAGCAGTACTTC.